This TCR beta chain appears in the sequencing data of a study of T cell changes during pregnancy in multiple sclerosis. Here immunoSEQ multiplex PCR was the method, and the copy in TCRdb shows in-frame clones only, minus some. The table shows roughly 40,000 clones, with about 92% occurring only once. V dropped 3 bases and J dropped 10 bases, with 17 bases sitting between them. Germline V gives CDR1 SGDLS, CDR2 YYNGEE. This CDR3 comprises 14 residues. The chain has TRBV9 and TRBJ2-1, with D tentatively TRBD2 (5 bases). The receptor's source is a female donor with multiple sclerosis, enrolled in a pregnancy study. This sample comprised CD8+ T cells from peripheral blood mononuclear cells, obtained in the first trimester of pregnancy. This chain's CDR3 is CASSGPEGAVEQFF. In nucleotides, the CDR3 is TGTGCCAGCAGCGGGCCCGAGGGAGCGGTGGAGCAGTTCTTC.